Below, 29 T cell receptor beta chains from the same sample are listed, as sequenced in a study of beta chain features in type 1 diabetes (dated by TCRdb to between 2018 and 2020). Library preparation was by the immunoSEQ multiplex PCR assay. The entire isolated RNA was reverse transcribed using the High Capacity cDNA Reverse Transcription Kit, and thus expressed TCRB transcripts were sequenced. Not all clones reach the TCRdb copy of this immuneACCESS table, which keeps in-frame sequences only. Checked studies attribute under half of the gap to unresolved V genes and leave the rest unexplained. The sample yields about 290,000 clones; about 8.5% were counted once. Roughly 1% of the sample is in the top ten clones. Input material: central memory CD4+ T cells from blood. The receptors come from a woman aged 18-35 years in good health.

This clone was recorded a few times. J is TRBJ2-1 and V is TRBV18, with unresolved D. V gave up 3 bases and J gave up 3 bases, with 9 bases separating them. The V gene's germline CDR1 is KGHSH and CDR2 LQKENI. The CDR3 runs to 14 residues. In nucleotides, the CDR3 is TGTGCCAGCTCACCTTCTGACATCTACAATGAGCAGTTCTTC. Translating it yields CASSPSDIYNEQFF. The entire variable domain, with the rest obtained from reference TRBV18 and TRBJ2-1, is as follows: NAGVMQNPRHLVRRRGQEARLRCSPMKGHSHVYWYRQLPEEGLKFMVYLQKENIIDESGMPKERFSAEFPKEGPSILRIQQVVRGDSAAYFCASSPSDIYNEQFFGPGTRLTVL.

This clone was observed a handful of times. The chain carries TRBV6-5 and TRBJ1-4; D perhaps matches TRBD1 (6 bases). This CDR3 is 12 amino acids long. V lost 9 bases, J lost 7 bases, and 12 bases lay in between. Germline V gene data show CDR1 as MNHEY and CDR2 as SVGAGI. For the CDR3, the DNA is TGTGCCAGTCAGGGGCGGGGTGAAAAACTGTTTTTT. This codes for CASQGRGEKLFF.

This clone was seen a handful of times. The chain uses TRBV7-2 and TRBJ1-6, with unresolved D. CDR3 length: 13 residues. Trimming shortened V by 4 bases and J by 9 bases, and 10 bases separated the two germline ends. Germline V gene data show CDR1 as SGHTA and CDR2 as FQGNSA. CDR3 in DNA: TGTGCCAGCAGCTCCCGAGTCAGTTCACCCCTCCACTTT. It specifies CASSSRVSSPLHF.

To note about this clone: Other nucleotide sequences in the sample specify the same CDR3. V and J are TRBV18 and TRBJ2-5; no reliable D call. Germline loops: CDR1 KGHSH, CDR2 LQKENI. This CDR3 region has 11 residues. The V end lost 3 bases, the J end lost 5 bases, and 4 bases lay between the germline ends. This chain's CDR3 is CASSPGETQYF. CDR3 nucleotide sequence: TGTGCCAGCTCACCGGGGGAGACCCAGTACTTC. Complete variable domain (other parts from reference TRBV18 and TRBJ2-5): NAGVMQNPRHLVRRRGQEARLRCSPMKGHSHVYWYRQLPEEGLKFMVYLQKENIIDESGMPKERFSAEFPKEGPSILRIQQVVRGDSAAYFCASSPGETQYFGPGTRLLVL.

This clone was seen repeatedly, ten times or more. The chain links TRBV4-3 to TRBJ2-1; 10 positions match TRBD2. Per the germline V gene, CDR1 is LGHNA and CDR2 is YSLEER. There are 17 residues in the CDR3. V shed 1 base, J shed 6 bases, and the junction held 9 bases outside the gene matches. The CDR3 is CASSQAHRLAGANEQFF. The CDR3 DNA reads TGCGCCAGCAGCCAAGCGCATCGACTAGCGGGTGCCAATGAGCAGTTCTTC.

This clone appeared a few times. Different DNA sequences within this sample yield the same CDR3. Here the CDR3 DNA reads TGTGCCAGCAGCTTAGCGCGGCAGGGCGGGGAGACCCAGTACTTC. Its protein is CASSLARQGGETQYF. This chain joins TRBV7-9 and TRBJ2-5, with D possibly called TRBD1 or TRBD2 (5 bases each). CDR3 length: 15 residues. The V gene lost 0 bases and the J gene lost 5 bases, with 13 bases spanning the gap. The germline V gene encodes CDR1 SEHNR and CDR2 FQNEAQ (reference sequence).

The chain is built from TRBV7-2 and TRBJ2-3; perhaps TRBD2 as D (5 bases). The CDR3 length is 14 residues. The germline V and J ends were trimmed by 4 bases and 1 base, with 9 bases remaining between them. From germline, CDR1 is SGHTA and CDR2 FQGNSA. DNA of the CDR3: TGTGCCAGCAGCTCTAGGCGGGGCACAGATACGCAGTATTTT. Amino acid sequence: CASSSRRGTDTQYF.

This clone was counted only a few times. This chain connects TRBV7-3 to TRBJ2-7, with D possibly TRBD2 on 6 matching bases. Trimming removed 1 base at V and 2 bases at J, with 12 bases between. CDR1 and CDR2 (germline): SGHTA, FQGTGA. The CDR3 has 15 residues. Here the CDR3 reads CASSLNGGTPYEQYF. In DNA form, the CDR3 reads TGTGCCAGCAGCTTAAACGGGGGAACTCCCTACGAGCAGTACTTC.

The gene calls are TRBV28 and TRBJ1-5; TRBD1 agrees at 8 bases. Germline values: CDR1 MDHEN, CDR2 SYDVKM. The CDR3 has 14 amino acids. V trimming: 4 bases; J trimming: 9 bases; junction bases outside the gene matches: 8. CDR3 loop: CASSSTGDPRPQHF. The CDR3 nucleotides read TGTGCCAGCAGTTCGACAGGGGATCCTCGGCCCCAGCATTTT.

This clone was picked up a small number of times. CDR3 nucleotides: TGCGCCAGCAGTTGGCAAGGGACAGGGGGCAATGAGCAGTTCTTC. This codes for CASSWQGTGGNEQFF. This chain links TRBV5-1 with TRBJ2-1, with TRBD1 matching 11 bases. The ends lost 5 bases at V and 6 bases at J; junction bases unmatched: 7. CDR3 size: 15 residues. Germline V gene lookup returns CDR1 SGHRS and CDR2 YFSETQ.

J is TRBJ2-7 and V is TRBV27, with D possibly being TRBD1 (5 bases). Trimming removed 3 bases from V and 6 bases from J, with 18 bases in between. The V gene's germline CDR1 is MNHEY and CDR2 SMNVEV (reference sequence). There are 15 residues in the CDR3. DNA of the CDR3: TGTGCCAGCAGTTTTAAGTGGCAGGGCGTGTTCGAGCAGTACTTC. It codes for CASSFKWQGVFEQYF.

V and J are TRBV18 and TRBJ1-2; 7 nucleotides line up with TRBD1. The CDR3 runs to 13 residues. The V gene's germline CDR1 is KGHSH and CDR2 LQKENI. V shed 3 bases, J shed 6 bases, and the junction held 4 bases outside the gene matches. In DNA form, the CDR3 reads TGTGCCAGCTCACCGGGACAGCCACATGGCTACACCTTC. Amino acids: CASSPGQPHGYTF.

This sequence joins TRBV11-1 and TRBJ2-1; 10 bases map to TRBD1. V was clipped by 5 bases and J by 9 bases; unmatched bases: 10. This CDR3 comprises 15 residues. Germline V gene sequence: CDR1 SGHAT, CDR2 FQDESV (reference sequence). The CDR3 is CASSPGTGDRGEQFF. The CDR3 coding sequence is TGTGCCAGCAGCCCCGGGACAGGGGATCGTGGTGAGCAGTTCTTC.

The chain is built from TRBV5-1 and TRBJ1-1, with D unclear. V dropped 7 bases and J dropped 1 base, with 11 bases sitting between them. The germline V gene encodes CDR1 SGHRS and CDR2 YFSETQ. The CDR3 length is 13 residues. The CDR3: CASEEIPNTEAFF. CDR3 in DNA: TGCGCCAGCGAGGAAATACCGAACACTGAAGCTTTCTTT.

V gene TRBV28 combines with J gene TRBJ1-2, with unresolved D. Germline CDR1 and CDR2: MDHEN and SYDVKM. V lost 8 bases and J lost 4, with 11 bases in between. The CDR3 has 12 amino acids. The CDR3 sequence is CASQTLVYGYTF. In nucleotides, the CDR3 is TGTGCCAGCCAAACCTTGGTCTATGGCTACACCTTC.

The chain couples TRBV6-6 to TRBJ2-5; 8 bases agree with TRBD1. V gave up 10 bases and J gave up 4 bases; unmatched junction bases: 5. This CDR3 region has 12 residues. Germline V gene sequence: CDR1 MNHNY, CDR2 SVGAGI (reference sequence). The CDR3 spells CATRTGGETQYF. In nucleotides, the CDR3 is TGTGCCACCCGTACAGGGGGAGAGACCCAGTACTTC.

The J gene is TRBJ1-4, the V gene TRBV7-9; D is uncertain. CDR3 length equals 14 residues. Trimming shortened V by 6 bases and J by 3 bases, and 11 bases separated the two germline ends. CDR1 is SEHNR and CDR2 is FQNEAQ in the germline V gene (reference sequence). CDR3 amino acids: CASSRRGPNEKLFF. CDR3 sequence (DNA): TGTGCCAGCAGTCGACGCGGGCCTAATGAAAAACTGTTTTTT.

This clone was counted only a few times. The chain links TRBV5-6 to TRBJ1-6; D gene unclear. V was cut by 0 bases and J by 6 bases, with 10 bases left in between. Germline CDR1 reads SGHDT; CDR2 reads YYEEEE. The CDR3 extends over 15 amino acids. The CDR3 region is CASSLGPVGNSPLHF. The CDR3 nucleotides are TGTGCCAGCAGCTTGGGACCTGTGGGTAATTCACCCCTCCACTTT.

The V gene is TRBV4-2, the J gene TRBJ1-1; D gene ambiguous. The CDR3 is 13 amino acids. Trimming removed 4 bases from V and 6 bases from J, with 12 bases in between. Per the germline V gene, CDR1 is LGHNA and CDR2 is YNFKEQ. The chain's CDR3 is CASSLDGGAEAFF. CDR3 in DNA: TGTGCCAGCAGCCTCGACGGTGGGGCTGAAGCTTTCTTT.

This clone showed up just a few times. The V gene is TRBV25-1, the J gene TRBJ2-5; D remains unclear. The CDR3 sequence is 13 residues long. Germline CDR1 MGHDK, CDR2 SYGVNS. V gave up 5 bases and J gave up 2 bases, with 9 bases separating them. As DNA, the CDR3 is TGTGCCAGCAGTTTGGCCACTCAAGAGACCCAGTACTTC. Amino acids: CASSLATQETQYF.

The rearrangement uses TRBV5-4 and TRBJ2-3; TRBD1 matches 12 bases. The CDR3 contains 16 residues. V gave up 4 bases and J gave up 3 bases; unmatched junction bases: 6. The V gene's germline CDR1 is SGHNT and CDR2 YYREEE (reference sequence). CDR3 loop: CASSHGTGGLTDTQYF. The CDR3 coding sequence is TGTGCCAGCAGCCACGGGACAGGGGGCCTTACAGATACGCAGTATTTT.

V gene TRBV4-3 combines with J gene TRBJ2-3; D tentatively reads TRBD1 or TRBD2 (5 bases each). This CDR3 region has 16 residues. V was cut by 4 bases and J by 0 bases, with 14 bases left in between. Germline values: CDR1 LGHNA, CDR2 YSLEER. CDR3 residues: CASSRELRGSTDTQYF. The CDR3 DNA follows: TGCGCCAGCAGCCGAGAGCTGAGGGGTAGCACAGATACGCAGTATTTT.

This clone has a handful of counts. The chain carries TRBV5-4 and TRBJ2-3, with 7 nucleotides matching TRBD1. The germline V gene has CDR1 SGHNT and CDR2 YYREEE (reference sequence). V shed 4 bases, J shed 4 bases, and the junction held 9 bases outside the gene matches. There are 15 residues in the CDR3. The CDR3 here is CASSPNRGGADTQYF. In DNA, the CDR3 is TGTGCCAGCAGCCCCAACAGGGGCGGAGCAGATACGCAGTATTTT.

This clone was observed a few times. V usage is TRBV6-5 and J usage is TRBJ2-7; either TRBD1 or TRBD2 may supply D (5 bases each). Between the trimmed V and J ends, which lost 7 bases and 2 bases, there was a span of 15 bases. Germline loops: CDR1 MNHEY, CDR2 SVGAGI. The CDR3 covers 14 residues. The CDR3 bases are TGTGCCAGCAATCGACAGAGGGCGACCTACGAGCAGTACTTC. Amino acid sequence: CASNRQRATYEQYF.

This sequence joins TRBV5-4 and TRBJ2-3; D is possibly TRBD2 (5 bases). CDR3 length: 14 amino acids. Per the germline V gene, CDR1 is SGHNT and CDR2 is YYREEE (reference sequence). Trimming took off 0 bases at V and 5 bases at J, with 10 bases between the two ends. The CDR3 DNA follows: TGTGCCAGCAGCTTGGGTTCTGAGGGAGATACGCAGTATTTT. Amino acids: CASSLGSEGDTQYF.

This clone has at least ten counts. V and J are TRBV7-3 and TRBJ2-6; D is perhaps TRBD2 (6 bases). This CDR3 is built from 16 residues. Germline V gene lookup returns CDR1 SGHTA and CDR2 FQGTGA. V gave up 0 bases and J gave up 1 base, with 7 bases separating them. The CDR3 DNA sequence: TGTGCCAGCAGCTTAACAGGAGGGTCTGGGGCCAACGTCCTGACTTTC. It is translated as CASSLTGGSGANVLTF.

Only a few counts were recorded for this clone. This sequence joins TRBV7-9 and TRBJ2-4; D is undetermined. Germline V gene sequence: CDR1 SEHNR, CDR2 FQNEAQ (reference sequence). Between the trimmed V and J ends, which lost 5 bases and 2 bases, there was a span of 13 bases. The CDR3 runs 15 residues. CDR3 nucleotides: TGTGCCAGCAGCACCTCTACGCTATCCAAAAACATTCAGTACTTC. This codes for CASSTSTLSKNIQYF.

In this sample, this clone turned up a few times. CDR3 amino acids: CASSGPGGGLSEQYF. The CDR3 DNA sequence: TGTGCCAGCAGTGGGCCGGGAGGGGGTTTAAGCGAGCAGTACTTC. The gene calls are TRBV2 and TRBJ2-7; 8 bases are shared with TRBD2. The CDR3 runs to 15 residues. Germline CDR1 is SNHLY and CDR2 is FYNNEI. The V and J ends lost 4 bases and 6 bases, in that order; junction bases with no gene match: 11.

The CDR3 spells CASSSGGRLANTGELFF. The CDR3 region has the DNA TGTGCCAGCAGTTCGGGAGGGCGGCTAGCGAACACCGGGGAGCTGTTTTTT. The chain recombines TRBV5-6 with TRBJ2-2, with TRBD2 identical over 8 bases. The germline V gene has CDR1 SGHDT and CDR2 YYEEEE. V trimming: 5 bases; J trimming: 0 bases; junction bases outside the gene matches: 9. This CDR3 comprises 17 residues.